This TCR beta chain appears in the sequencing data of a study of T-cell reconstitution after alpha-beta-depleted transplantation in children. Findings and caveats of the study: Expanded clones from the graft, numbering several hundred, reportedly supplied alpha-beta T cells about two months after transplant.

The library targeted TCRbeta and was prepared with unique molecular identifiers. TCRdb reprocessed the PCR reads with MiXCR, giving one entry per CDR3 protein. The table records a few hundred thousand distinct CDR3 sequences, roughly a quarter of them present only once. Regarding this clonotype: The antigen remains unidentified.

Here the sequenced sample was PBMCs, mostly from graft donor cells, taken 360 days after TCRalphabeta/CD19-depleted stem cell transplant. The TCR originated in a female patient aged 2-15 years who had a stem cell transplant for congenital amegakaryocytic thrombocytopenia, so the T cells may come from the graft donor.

The CDR3 loop reads CASRGLEIGIDDTGELFF. CDR3 nucleotide sequence: TGTGCCAGCAGAGGCCTGGAGATAGGCATAGACGACACCGGGGAGCTGTTTTTT. The chain joins TRBV6-1 to TRBJ2-2; D gene ambiguous. The V end lost 6 bases, the J end lost 3 bases, and 23 bases lay between the germline ends. CDR1 and CDR2 (germline): MNHNS, SASEGT. This CDR3 is 18 amino acids long.